Listed below are T cell receptor beta chains from one sample, sequenced in a study of blood T cell repertoires in COVID-19. The data were produced by immunoSEQ multiplex PCR, yet TCRdb's version contains in-frame clones alone and is incomplete. In the table there are over 250,000 clones, around 90% of which are singletons. The specimen was PBMCs or T cells enriched from blood (not recorded which). The receptors derive from a woman in her 50s who had recovered from COVID-19. Each CDR3 is given with its conserved first and last residue. A D gene is named only where the DNA matches it firmly. Not every row has a clone size; where given, it reads once, few, many or a size class.

CDR3 DNA,CDR3 protein,V gene,clone size,CDR3 length,J gene,D gene
TGTGCCAGCAGTGTAAAGGCAGGGGGACAGGGGGACACTGAAGCTTTCTTT,CASSVKAGGQGDTEAFF,TRBV6-1,.,17,TRBJ1-1,TRBD1
TGTGCCAGCAGTTTAAATGGGGGGAGTCAGCCCCAGCATTTT,CASSLNGGSQPQHF,TRBV27,.,14,TRBJ1-5,.
TGTGCCAGCAGTTTAGCGGTTAGAAGGCGGTCCTCCTCCTACAATGAGCAGTTCTTC,CASSLAVRRRSSSYNEQFF,TRBV28,.,19,TRBJ2-1,.
TGTGCCAGTAGTGTGTCGAACCCTTGGCACACTGAAGCTTTCTTT,CASSVSNPWHTEAFF,TRBV19,.,15,TRBJ1-1,.
TGTGCCAGCAGTCGGGGACAGGGGTTAACCTACGAGCAGTACTTC,CASSRGQGLTYEQYF,TRBV7-3,.,15,TRBJ2-7,TRBD1
TGTGCCAGCAGCGGTGGGACAGGGACTGGAAACACCATATATTTT,CASSGGTGTGNTIYF,TRBV9,.,15,TRBJ1-3,TRBD1
TGTGCCAGCAGCGACAACATGAACACTGAAGCTTTCTTT,CASSDNMNTEAFF,TRBV14,.,13,TRBJ1-1,.
TGTGCCAGCAGTCCCGGGACAGGGGTTTCACCCCTCCACTTT,CASSPGTGVSPLHF,TRBV6-5,.,14,TRBJ1-6,TRBD1
TGTGCCAGCAGCGGGGCAGGCCAGCGGCTTGGAAACACCATATATTTT,CASSGAGQRLGNTIYF,TRBV9,.,16,TRBJ1-3,.
TGCGCCAGCAGCTTGTCTCGGACACCTAGCACAGATACGCAGTATTTT,CASSLSRTPSTDTQYF,TRBV5-1,few,16,TRBJ2-3,.
TGCAGCGTTAGGACAGGGTTCGGTGAAGCTTTCTTT,CSVRTGFGEAFF,TRBV29-1,.,12,TRBJ1-1,TRBD1
TGTGCCAGCACCCAAGGGGGTGCAGGAGTGAATTACGAGCAGTACTTC,CASTQGGAGVNYEQYF,TRBV2,.,16,TRBJ2-7,.
TGTGCCAGCAGTGCCGTGGGAGGGGGGCATAGGCATTTT,CASSAVGGGHRHF,TRBV2,.,13,TRBJ1-5,.
TGTGCCATCAGTCTTGGTTCTCACGGGAACACTGAAGCTTTCTTT,CAISLGSHGNTEAFF,TRBV10-3,.,15,TRBJ1-1,.
TGTGCCAGCAGCAGGGGACAGAATGAAAAACTGTTTTTT,CASSRGQNEKLFF,TRBV7-2,.,13,TRBJ1-4,TRBD1
TGTGCCAGCAGTCCCCCGCCTAGACCGACCTCTGGAAACACCATATATTTT,CASSPPPRPTSGNTIYF,TRBV28,.,17,TRBJ1-3,.
TGTGCCAGCAGCTTAGGAGTTCAAGAGACCCAGTACTTC,CASSLGVQETQYF,TRBV7-2,.,13,TRBJ2-5,.
TGTGCCAGCAGTTTCCGGACAGGGGGCAATCAGCCCCAGCATTTT,CASSFRTGGNQPQHF,TRBV28,.,15,TRBJ1-5,TRBD1